Below, 6 T cell receptor beta chains from the same sample are listed, as sequenced in a study of T-cell reconstitution after alpha-beta-depleted transplantation in children. It was with unique molecular identifiers that the TCRbeta library was prepared. TCRdb re-called the PCR reads with MiXCR, one entry per CDR3 protein. The sample yields hundreds of thousands of distinct CDR3 sequences, about 33% seen once. The sample here was PBMCs from the stem cell graft donor, taken from the stem cell graft. These receptors were taken from a human donor who donated a stem cell graft to a child with aplastic anemia.

The sample holds a few counts of this clonotype. This chain connects TRBV12-3 or TRBV12-4 to TRBJ1-1; D remains unclear. The CDR3 runs to 13 residues. The ends were cut back, 3 bases at V and 1 base at J, with 6 bases in the middle. CDR3 DNA sequence: TGTGCCAGCAGTTTTACAGAGAACACTGAAGCTTTCTTT. This codes for CASSFTENTEAFF.

For the CDR3, the DNA is TGCGCCAGCAGCCAAGATCACAGGGGGCCCACTGAAGCTTTCTTT. This sequence encodes CASSQDHRGPTEAFF. The gene calls are TRBV4-1 and TRBJ1-1; 9 nucleotides match TRBD1. The CDR3 runs to 15 residues. J lost 4 bases, V lost 0 bases, and 3 bases had no gene match. Germline V lookup: CDR1 MGHRA, CDR2 YSYEKL.

This clonotype was counted only a few times. The chain joins TRBV18 to TRBJ1-4, with D possibly being TRBD1 (5 bases). V lost 3 bases and J lost 1, with 6 bases in between. CDR1 is KGHSH, CDR2 LQKENI, per germline. The CDR3 is made up of 14 amino acids. CDR3 protein: CASSPGETNEKLFF. CDR3 DNA sequence: TGTGCCAGCTCACCGGGGGAAACTAATGAAAAACTGTTTTTT.

V is TRBV9 and J is TRBJ2-1; 13 nucleotides align to TRBD2. Germline trimming cut 0 bases from V and 0 bases from J; bases unmatched to any gene: 3. CDR1 is SGDLS and CDR2 is YYNGEE in the germline V gene. The CDR3 loop spans 18 amino acids. The CDR3 region is CASSVGLAGGPSYNEQFF. Here the CDR3 DNA reads TGTGCCAGCAGCGTAGGACTAGCGGGAGGCCCCTCCTACAATGAGCAGTTCTTC.

The gene calls are TRBV5-1 and TRBJ2-1; D may match TRBD1 or TRBD2 (5 bases each). The CDR3 runs 16 residues. Germline-derived CDR1 and CDR2 are SGHRS and YFSETQ. Trimming cost V 4 bases and J 0 bases, with 14 bases left between them. CDR3 sequence: CASSPAGAVSYNEQFF. In DNA, the CDR3 is TGCGCCAGCAGCCCAGCCGGGGCGGTCTCCTACAATGAGCAGTTCTTC.

This clonotype was observed a few times. The rearrangement links TRBV5-1 to TRBJ1-6; possible D gene TRBD1, 6 bases. Germline V gene data show CDR1 as SGHRS and CDR2 as YFSETQ. Trimming shortened V by 4 bases and J by 10 bases, and 12 bases separated the two germline ends. This CDR3 contains 13 residues. Written as DNA, the CDR3 is TGCGCCAGCAGCGCCACACAGGGATCACCCCTCCACTTT. Protein: CASSATQGSPLHF. The full variable domain, completed using reference TRBV5-1 and TRBJ1-6, is KAGVTQTPRYLIKTRGQQVTLSCSPISGHRSVSWYQQTPGQGLQFLFEYFSETQRNKGNFPGRFSGRQFSNSRSEMNVSTLELGDSALYLCASSATQGSPLHFGNGTRLTVT.